The next 21 T cell receptor beta chains were all read from a single sample in a study of beta chain features in type 1 diabetes. Overall study findings and caveats: Across all four CD4+ subsets, people with type 1 diabetes showed modestly shorter TCRB CDR3s.

Their specific antigens are unknown. Every isolated RNA sample was fully reverse transcribed, so sequencing captured expressed TCRB transcripts. Profiling relied on immunoSEQ multiplex PCR, and the TCRdb table lists in-frame clones only, not all of them. The profile shows a few hundred thousand clones, more than 15% of them singletons. Sample: naive CD4+ T cells from blood. Receptors originate from a man in his thirties or forties with type 1 diabetes.

This clone has only a few counts. CDR3 nucleotide sequence: TGTGCCAGCAGCTTACGTATTGGGGGTCCGGAGCCCCAGCATTTT. Amino acid sequence: CASSLRIGGPEPQHF. The rearrangement links TRBV7-2 to TRBJ1-5, with TRBD1 as a possible D gene (5 bases). V lost 2 bases and J 8 bases, leaving 16 bases between the germline ends. CDR1 SGHTA and CDR2 FQGNSA come from the germline V gene. This CDR3 region has 15 residues. The full variable domain, with the rest looked up from reference TRBV7-2 and TRBJ1-5, is GAGVSQSPSNKVTEKGKDVELRCDPISGHTALYWYRQSLGQGLEFLIYFQGNSAPDKSGLPSDRFSAERTGGSVSTLTIQRTQQEDSAVYLCASSLRIGGPEPQHFGDGTRLSIL.

This chain connects TRBV7-8 to TRBJ1-5; D call uncertain. V was trimmed by 0 bases and J by 4 bases, leaving 10 bases between them. Germline V gene lookup returns CDR1 SGHVS and CDR2 FQNEAQ. The CDR3 has 15 amino acids. CDR3 sequence: CASSLAGRSNQPQHF. CDR3 DNA: TGTGCCAGCAGCTTAGCGGGGAGGAGTAATCAGCCCCAGCATTTT.

This clone came up a few times. The gene calls are TRBV28 and TRBJ2-1, with a tentative D call TRBD2 (6 bases). Trimming took 2 bases from V and 6 from J, leaving 11 bases between them. Germline values: CDR1 MDHEN, CDR2 SYDVKM. This CDR3 is 14 amino acids long. The CDR3 here is CASSLPGVLNEQFF. CDR3 nucleotide sequence: TGTGCCAGCAGTTTACCGGGAGTCCTCAATGAGCAGTTCTTC.

This clone was recorded a few times. V is TRBV10-3 and J is TRBJ2-3, with D hard to call. Germline values: CDR1 ENHRY, CDR2 SYGVKD. V was shortened by 4 bases and J by 2 bases, with 10 bases between the two germline ends. The CDR3 contains 14 residues. For the CDR3, the DNA is TGTGCCATCAGTGGGGTAGAGAACACAGATACGCAGTATTTT. Translating gives CAISGVENTDTQYF.

This clone occurred a few times. The genes are TRBV23-1 and TRBJ2-1; D possibly corresponds to TRBD1 (6 bases). TRBV23-1 is an ORF, with its function uncertain. The CDR3 has 14 residues. Trimming took off 2 bases at V and 5 bases at J, with 10 bases between the two ends. Here the CDR3 reads CASSQQDRHNEQFF. CDR3 in DNA: TGCGCCAGCAGTCAACAGGACAGACACAATGAGCAGTTCTTC.

This chain connects TRBV18 to TRBJ2-1; D perhaps matches TRBD2 (6 bases). V was pared by 3 bases and J by 10 bases, with 13 bases between. This CDR3 is 13 amino acids long. Germline V gives CDR1 KGHSH, CDR2 LQKENI. CDR3 protein: CASSPTRGGEQFF. CDR3 coding DNA: TGTGCCAGCTCACCGACGAGGGGAGGCGAGCAGTTCTTC.

CDR3 in amino acids: CASSLPTGRNTGELFF. For the CDR3, the DNA is TGTGCCAGCAGCTTGCCAACAGGGCGGAACACCGGGGAGCTGTTTTTT. This chain uses TRBV11-2 with TRBJ2-2, with D tentatively TRBD1 (6 bases). The CDR3 runs 16 residues. Trimming removed 3 bases from V and 1 base from J, with 12 bases in between. Germline CDR1 is SGHAT and CDR2 is FQNNGV. Full variable domain (outside the CDR3, taken from reference TRBV11-2 and TRBJ2-2): EAGVAQSPRYKIIEKRQSVAFWCNPISGHATLYWYQQILGQGPKLLIQFQNNGVVDDSQLPKDRFSAERLKGVDSTLKIQPAKLEDSAVYLCASSLPTGRNTGELFFGEGSRLTVL.

This sequence joins TRBV7-2 and TRBJ2-7, with unresolved D. Germline lookup yields CDR1 SGHTA and CDR2 FQGNSA. The CDR3 totals 12 residues. The germline V and J ends were trimmed by 4 bases and 4 bases, with 8 bases remaining between them. CDR3 residues: CASSSSLYEQYF. CDR3 bases: TGTGCCAGCAGCTCATCCCTGTACGAGCAGTACTTC.

This clone has a handful of counts. This chain links TRBV7-9 with TRBJ1-1; perhaps TRBD1 as D (6 bases). V was trimmed by 5 bases and J by 0 bases, leaving 16 bases between them. Germline CDR1 SEHNR, CDR2 FQNEAQ (reference sequence). The CDR3 consists of 16 residues. The CDR3 here is CASSPRQVGMNTEAFF. The CDR3 DNA reads TGTGCCAGCAGCCCCAGACAGGTTGGCATGAACACTGAAGCTTTCTTT. The full variable domain, with the rest looked up from reference TRBV7-9 and TRBJ1-1, is DTGVSQNPRHKITKRGQNVTFRCDPISEHNRLYWYRQTLGQGPEFLTYFQNEAQLEKSRLLSDRFSAERPKGSFSTLEIQRTEQGDSAMYLCASSPRQVGMNTEAFFGQGTRLTVV.

The chain recombines TRBV9 with TRBJ1-2, with D hard to call. The CDR3 is 15 amino acids. Trimming removed 3 bases from V and 7 bases from J, with 19 bases in between. In germline, CDR1 is SGDLS, CDR2 YYNGEE. CDR3 bases: TGTGCCAGCAGCGGCTCTCTCCTGCATCTGCGTGGCTACACCTTC. Its translation is CASSGSLLHLRGYTF.

This clone was recorded a few times. CDR3 in amino acids: CSGETGWNGYTF. As DNA, the CDR3 is TGCAGCGGAGAGACAGGGTGGAATGGCTACACCTTC. V is TRBV29-1 and J is TRBJ1-2; TRBD1 matches 7 bases. V was clipped by 7 bases and J by 6 bases; unmatched bases: 8. The CDR3 is 12 amino acids. Per germline, CDR1 SQVTM and CDR2 ANQGSEA.

This clone occurred a few times. One end of the junction varies from germline; a read error may be responsible. The chain employs TRBV15 and TRBJ1-4; 8 bases agree with TRBD1. Germline V gives CDR1 LNHNV, CDR2 YYDKDF (reference sequence). The CDR3 has 12 amino acids. DNA for the CDR3: TGTGCCACCAGCAGACCCGGACAGGGTCCCTTCTTT. It encodes CATSRPGQGPFF.

V is TRBV7-2 and J is TRBJ1-1, with D maybe TRBD1 (5 bases). This CDR3 is 13 amino acids long. The V gene lost 5 bases and the J gene lost 8 bases, with 15 bases spanning the gap. The germline CDR1 and CDR2 sequences are SGHTA and FQGNSA. The CDR3 protein is CASSPDSHGEAFF. The DNA for the CDR3 is TGTGCCAGCAGCCCTGACAGTCACGGCGAAGCTTTCTTT.

V usage is TRBV7-3 and J usage is TRBJ2-7; 9 positions agree with TRBD2. CDR3 length: 14 residues. Germline CDR1 and CDR2: SGHTA and FQGTGA. The V segment lost 2 bases and the J segment 12 bases; nucleotides outside the gene matches: 11. CDR3 nucleotides: TGTGCCAGCAGCTTATCTAGCGGGACCGTCAAGCGGTACTTC. Translated: CASSLSSGTVKRYF.

This CDR3 is CSVDGTSASNYEQYF. The CDR3 DNA sequence: TGCAGCGTTGACGGGACTAGCGCCTCTAACTACGAGCAGTACTTC. This rearrangement joins TRBV29-1 to TRBJ2-7, with 10 positions matching TRBD2. CDR1 is SQVTM and CDR2 is ANQGSEA in the germline V gene. The V and J ends lost 3 bases and 3 bases, in that order; junction bases with no gene match: 8. CDR3 length equals 15 residues.

CDR3: CASSPGLATGELFF. The CDR3 DNA follows: TGTGCCAGCAGCCCGGGACTAGCCACCGGGGAGCTGTTTTTT. The rearrangement joins TRBV9 to TRBJ2-2; 9 bases match TRBD2. In germline, CDR1 is SGDLS, CDR2 YYNGEE. The CDR3 is made up of 14 amino acids. The V gene end was trimmed by 4 bases and the J gene end by 4 bases; junction bases not matched to a gene: 2.

The chain combines TRBV7-9 with TRBJ2-4; D is unresolved. V was shortened by 4 bases and J by 1 base, with 8 bases between the two germline ends. Germline CDR1 reads SEHNR; CDR2 reads FQNEAQ (reference sequence). CDR3 length: 14 amino acids. CDR3 DNA: TGTGCCAGCAGCTCGTCCGGTGCCAAAAACATTCAGTACTTC. This translates into CASSSSGAKNIQYF.

This clone has a handful of counts. The genes are TRBV29-1 and TRBJ2-3; D not resolved. CDR3 length: 14 amino acids. Germline values: CDR1 SQVTM, CDR2 ANQGSEA. The ends were cut back, 3 bases at V and 1 base at J, with 11 bases in the middle. The DNA for the CDR3 is TGCAGCGTTGAGAATCAATGGCGCACAGATACGCAGTATTTT. Translated: CSVENQWRTDTQYF.

This clone was counted only a few times. The rearrangement joins TRBV29-1 to TRBJ1-5; TRBD1 aligns across 8 bases. The V gene end was trimmed by 4 bases and the J gene end by 0 bases; junction bases not matched to a gene: 5. In germline, CDR1 is SQVTM, CDR2 ANQGSEA. This CDR3 has 15 residues. The CDR3 loop is CSVAGGSTSNQPQHF. In DNA, the CDR3 is TGCAGCGTTGCAGGGGGCTCTACTAGCAATCAGCCCCAGCATTTT.

The chain is built from TRBV7-8 and TRBJ1-5; unclear D gene. V gave up 3 bases and J gave up 2 bases, with 14 bases separating them. Germline lookup yields CDR1 SGHVS and CDR2 FQNEAQ. The CDR3 is 16 residues long. CDR3 residues: CASSFTPAGGNQPQHF. The CDR3 region has the DNA TGTGCCAGCAGCTTTACCCCCGCCGGGGGCAATCAGCCCCAGCATTTT.

This clone was found a few times. This chain uses TRBV2 with TRBJ2-2; TRBD1 matches 9 bases. The CDR3 runs 14 residues. Germline CDR1 SNHLY, CDR2 FYNNEI. Trimming at V came to 6 bases and at J to 7 bases, leaving 6 bases not matched to a gene. CDR3: CASSPDRGYGELFF. Written as DNA, the CDR3 is TGTGCCAGCAGCCCTGACAGGGGGTACGGGGAGCTGTTTTTT.